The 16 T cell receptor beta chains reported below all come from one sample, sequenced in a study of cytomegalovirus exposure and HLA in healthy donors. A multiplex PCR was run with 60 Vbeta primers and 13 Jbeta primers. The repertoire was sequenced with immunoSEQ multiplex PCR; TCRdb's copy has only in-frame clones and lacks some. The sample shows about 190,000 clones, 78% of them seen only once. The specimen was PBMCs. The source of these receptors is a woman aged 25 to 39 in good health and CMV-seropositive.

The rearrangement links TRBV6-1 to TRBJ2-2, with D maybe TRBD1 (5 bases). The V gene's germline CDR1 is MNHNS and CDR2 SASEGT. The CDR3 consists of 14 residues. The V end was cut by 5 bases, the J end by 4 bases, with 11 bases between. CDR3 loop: CASSRRQTTGELFF. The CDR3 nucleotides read TGTGCCAGCAGTAGGCGACAGACCACCGGGGAGCTGTTTTTT.

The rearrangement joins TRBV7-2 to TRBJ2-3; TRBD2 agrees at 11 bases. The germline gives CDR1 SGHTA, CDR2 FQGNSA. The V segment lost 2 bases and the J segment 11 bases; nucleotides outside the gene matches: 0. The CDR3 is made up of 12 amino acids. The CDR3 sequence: CASSLLAGGQYF. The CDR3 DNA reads TGTGCCAGCAGCTTACTAGCGGGAGGGCAGTATTTT. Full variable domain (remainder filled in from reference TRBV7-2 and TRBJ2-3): GAGVSQSPSNKVTEKGKDVELRCDPISGHTALYWYRQSLGQGLEFLIYFQGNSAPDKSGLPSDRFSAERTGGSVSTLTIQRTQQEDSAVYLCASSLLAGGQYFGPGTRLTVL.

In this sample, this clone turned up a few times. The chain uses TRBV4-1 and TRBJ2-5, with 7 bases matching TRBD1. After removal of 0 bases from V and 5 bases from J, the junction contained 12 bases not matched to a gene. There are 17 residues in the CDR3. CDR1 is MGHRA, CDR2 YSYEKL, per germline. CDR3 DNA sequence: TGCGCCAGCAGCCAAGATGAGCTGGTCCAGGGGGAGGAGACCCAGTACTTC. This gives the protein CASSQDELVQGEETQYF.

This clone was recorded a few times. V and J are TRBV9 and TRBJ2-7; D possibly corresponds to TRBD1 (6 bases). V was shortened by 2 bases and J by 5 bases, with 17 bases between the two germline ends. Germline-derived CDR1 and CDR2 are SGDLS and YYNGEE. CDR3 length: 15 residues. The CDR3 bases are TGTGCCAGCAGCGTTACGGGACAACCGAACCACGAGCAGTACTTC. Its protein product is CASSVTGQPNHEQYF. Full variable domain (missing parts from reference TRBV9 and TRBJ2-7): DSGVTQTPKHLITATGQRVTLRCSPRSGDLSVYWYQQSLDQGLQFLIQYYNGEERAKGNILERFSAQQFPDLHSELNLSSLELGDSALYFCASSVTGQPNHEQYFGPGTRLTVT.

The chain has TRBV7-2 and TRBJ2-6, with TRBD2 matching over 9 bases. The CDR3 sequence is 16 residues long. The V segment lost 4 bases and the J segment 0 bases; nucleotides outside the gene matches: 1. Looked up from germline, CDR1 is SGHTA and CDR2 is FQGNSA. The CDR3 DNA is TGTGCCAGCAGCTCTAGCGGGACCTCTGGGGCCAACGTCCTGACTTTC. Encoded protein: CASSSSGTSGANVLTF.

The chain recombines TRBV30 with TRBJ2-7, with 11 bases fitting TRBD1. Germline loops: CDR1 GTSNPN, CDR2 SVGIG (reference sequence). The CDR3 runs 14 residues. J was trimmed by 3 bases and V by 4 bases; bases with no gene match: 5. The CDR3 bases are TGTGCCTGGAATCGGGGACAGGGGGGCTACGAGCAGTACTTC. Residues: CAWNRGQGGYEQYF.

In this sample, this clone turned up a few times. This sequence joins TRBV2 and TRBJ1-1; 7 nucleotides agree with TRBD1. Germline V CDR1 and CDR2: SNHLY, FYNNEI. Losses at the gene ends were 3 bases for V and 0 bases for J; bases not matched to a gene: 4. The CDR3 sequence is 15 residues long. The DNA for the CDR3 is TGTGCCAGCAGTGAGGGGGACAGTATGAACACTGAAGCTTTCTTT. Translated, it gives CASSEGDSMNTEAFF.

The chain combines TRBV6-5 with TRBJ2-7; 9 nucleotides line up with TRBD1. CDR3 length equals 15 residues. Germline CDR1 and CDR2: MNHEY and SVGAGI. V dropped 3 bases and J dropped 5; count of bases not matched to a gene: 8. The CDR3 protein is CASSYFPGTGNEQYF. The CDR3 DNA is TGTGCCAGCAGTTATTTCCCCGGGACAGGGAACGAGCAGTACTTC.

DNA of the CDR3: TGCGCCAGCAGCTTGGGCGGGGCAGCTAATCAGCCCCAGCATTTT. The encoded protein is CASSLGGAANQPQHF. The chain uses TRBV5-1 and TRBJ1-5; the D gene is possibly TRBD1 (5 bases). Germline V lookup: CDR1 SGHRS, CDR2 YFSETQ. V was cut by 0 bases and J by 4 bases, with 11 bases left in between. The CDR3 loop spans 15 amino acids.

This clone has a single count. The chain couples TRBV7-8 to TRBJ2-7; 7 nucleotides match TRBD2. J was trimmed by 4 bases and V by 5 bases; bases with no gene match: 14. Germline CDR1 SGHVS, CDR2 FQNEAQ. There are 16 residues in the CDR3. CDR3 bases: TGTGCCAGCAGCCCTTTAGATCTAGCGGTATATTACGAGCAGTACTTC. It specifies CASSPLDLAVYYEQYF. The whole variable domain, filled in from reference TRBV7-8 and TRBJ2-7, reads GAGVSQSPRYKVAKRGQDVALRCDPISGHVSLFWYQQALGQGPEFLTYFQNEAQLDKSGLPSDRFFAERPEGSVSTLKIQRTQQEDSAVYLCASSPLDLAVYYEQYFGPGTRLTVT.

CDR3 sequence: CASSSPTDTQYF. CDR3 sequence (DNA): TGTGCCAGCAGTTCTCCCACAGATACGCAGTATTTT. V usage is TRBV27 and J usage is TRBJ2-3; D is unclear. The CDR3 is 12 amino acids. Looked up from germline, CDR1 is MNHEY and CDR2 is SMNVEV (reference sequence). Trimming left V 4 bases short and J 2 bases short, with 4 bases between.

CDR3 loop: CASSEQGFNEKLFF. The DNA for the CDR3 is TGTGCCAGCAGTGAACAGGGGTTTAATGAAAAACTGTTTTTT. The chain links TRBV25-1 to TRBJ1-4; D may be TRBD1 (6 bases). CDR1 is MGHDK, CDR2 SYGVNS, per germline. V was shortened by 2 bases and J by 4 bases, with 8 bases between the two germline ends. There are 14 residues in the CDR3.

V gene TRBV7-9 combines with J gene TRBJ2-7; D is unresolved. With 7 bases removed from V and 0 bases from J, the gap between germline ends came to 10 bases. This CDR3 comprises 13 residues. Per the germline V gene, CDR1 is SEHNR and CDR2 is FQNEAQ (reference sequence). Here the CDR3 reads CASTARSSYEQYF. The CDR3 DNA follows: TGTGCCAGCACCGCCCGGAGCTCCTACGAGCAGTACTTC. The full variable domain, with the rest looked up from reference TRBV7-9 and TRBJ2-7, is DTGVSQNPRHKITKRGQNVTFRCDPISEHNRLYWYRQTLGQGPEFLTYFQNEAQLEKSRLLSDRFSAERPKGSFSTLEIQRTEQGDSAMYLCASTARSSYEQYFGPGTRLTVT.

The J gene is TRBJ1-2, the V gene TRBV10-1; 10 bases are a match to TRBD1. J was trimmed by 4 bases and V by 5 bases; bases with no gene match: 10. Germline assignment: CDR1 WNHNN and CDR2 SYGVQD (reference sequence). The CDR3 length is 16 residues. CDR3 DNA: TGCGCCAGCAGTCACCAAGAGACAGGGGGCTGCTATGGCTACACCTTC. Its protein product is CASSHQETGGCYGYTF.

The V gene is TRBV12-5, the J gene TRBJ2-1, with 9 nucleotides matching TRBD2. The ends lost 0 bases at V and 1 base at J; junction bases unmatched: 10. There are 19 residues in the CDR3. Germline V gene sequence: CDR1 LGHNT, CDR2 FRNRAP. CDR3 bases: TGTGCTAGTGGTTTGGTACTCGGTAGTAGCGGGAGTTCCTACAATGAGCAGTTCTTC. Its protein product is CASGLVLGSSGSSYNEQFF.

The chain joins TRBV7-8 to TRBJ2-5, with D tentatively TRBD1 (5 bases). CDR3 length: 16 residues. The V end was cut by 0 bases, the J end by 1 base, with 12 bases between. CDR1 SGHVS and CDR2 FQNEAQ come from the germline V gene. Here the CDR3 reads CASSLAPRALQETQYF. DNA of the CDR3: TGTGCCAGCAGCTTAGCCCCCAGGGCTCTCCAAGAGACCCAGTACTTC.